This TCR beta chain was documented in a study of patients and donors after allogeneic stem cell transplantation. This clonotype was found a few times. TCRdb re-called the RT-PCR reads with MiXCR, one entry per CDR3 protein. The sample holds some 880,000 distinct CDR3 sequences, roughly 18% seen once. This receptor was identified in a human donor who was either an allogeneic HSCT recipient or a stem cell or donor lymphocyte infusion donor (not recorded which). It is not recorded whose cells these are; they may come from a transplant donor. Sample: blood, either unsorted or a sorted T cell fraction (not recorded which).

The CDR3 loop is CASSYTGTLSEQYF. The CDR3 DNA reads TGTGCCAGCAGTTATACCGGGACCTTATCCGAGCAGTACTTC. This chain links TRBV6-5 with TRBJ2-7; D is tentatively TRBD1 or TRBD2 (5 bases each). CDR1 and CDR2 from the germline V gene are MNHEY and SVGAGI. The CDR3 totals 14 residues. V lost 3 bases, J lost 6 bases, and 15 bases lay in between.